A single sample gave rise to the 25 T cell receptor beta chains below, sequenced in a study of CXCR3-negative and CXCR3-positive naive CD8 T cells (dated by TCRdb to about 2019). General study outcomes and caveats: Compared with CXCR3-negative naive cells, CXCR3-positive naive cells had TRB CDR3s with higher hydrophobicity (lower Kidera factor 4), lower energy, and higher strength and volume indices.

For these receptors, no antigen is known. Sequenced on a NextSeq 550. The Human TCR Profiling Kit (MiLaboratory) was used to prepare UMI-labeled 5' RACE TRB cDNA libraries. With the reads reprocessed by TCRdb, a single entry stands for each CDR3 protein sequence and no DNA is reported. The sample's table covers tens of thousands of distinct CDR3 sequences. The ten largest clonotypes hold about 0.62% of the sample. Sequencing used naive CXCR3+ CD8+ T cells from blood. Taken with the paper, the label for cell subset or site translates to: CD45RO-CCR7+CD27+CD95- naive CD8+ T cells expressing CXCR3 (TNR3+). The receptors were gathered from a human donor in good health. Some clones in this sample may be carry-over from other donors' samples.

V usage is TRBV29-1 and J usage is TRBJ2-7; with no DNA, the TCRdb D assignment of TRBD1 cannot be verified. The CDR3 is 13 amino acids. Germline-derived CDR1 and CDR2 are SQVTM and ANQGSEA. The CDR3: CSVNLQGFYEQYF.

The rearrangement links TRBV10-3 to TRBJ1-1. Germline CDR1 and CDR2: ENHRY and SYGVKD. The CDR3 spans 14 residues. The CDR3 spells CAISESQLNTEAFF.

This chain connects TRBV27 to TRBJ2-7; as DNA is missing, the TRBD1 call by TCRdb cannot be tested. The CDR3 consists of 14 residues. Per the germline V gene, CDR1 is MNHEY and CDR2 is SMNVEV (reference sequence). This chain's CDR3 is CASSLKDRVYEQYF.

The CDR3 sequence is CASSLAPGQNTEAFF. The V and J genes are TRBV5-4 and TRBJ1-1; the TCRdb D gene call, TRBD1, has no DNA to confirm it. This CDR3 region has 15 residues. CDR1 is SGHNT, CDR2 YYREEE, per germline (reference sequence).

The J gene is TRBJ1-2, the V gene TRBV5-1; TCRdb reports TRBD1, a call that lacks DNA to check it against. In germline, CDR1 is SGHRS, CDR2 YFSETQ. This CDR3 has 15 residues. The CDR3 region is CASSLTGVDNYGCTF.

V is TRBV29-1 and J is TRBJ2-7. The germline gives CDR1 SQVTM, CDR2 ANQGSEA. The CDR3 loop spans 12 amino acids. CDR3 loop: CSVRRGSYEQYF.

The rearrangement joins TRBV12-3 or TRBV12-4 to TRBJ2-2. The CDR3 is 13 amino acids. The CDR3 loop is CASSQALSGELFF.

The chain has TRBV5-1 and TRBJ2-7; TCRdb proposes TRBD1, but this gene call is untestable without DNA. CDR3 size: 13 residues. The germline CDR1 and CDR2 sequences are SGHRS and YFSETQ. CDR3 sequence: CASSTGTAYEQYF.

This chain uses TRBV18 with TRBJ1-1; TCRdb proposes TRBD1, but this gene call is untestable without DNA. This CDR3 has 16 residues. The germline CDR1 and CDR2 sequences are KGHSH and LQKENI. The CDR3 reads CASSPPLTGVNTEAFF.

This rearrangement joins TRBV6-5 to TRBJ1-2; TCRdb selects TRBD1, and the lack of DNA leaves this call unchecked. CDR1 and CDR2 (germline): MNHEY, SVGAGI. CDR3 length equals 15 residues. Here the CDR3 reads CASSYSGGAGNGYTF.

The J gene is TRBJ2-7, the V gene TRBV11-2. Looked up from germline, CDR1 is SGHAT and CDR2 is FQNNGV. The CDR3 has 11 amino acids. The chain's CDR3 is CASSLSVEQYF.

V is TRBV5-5 and J is TRBJ2-1; TCRdb names TRBD2, which stays unverified in the absence of DNA. The CDR3 sequence is 17 residues long. CDR1 is SGHKS, CDR2 YYEKEE, per germline (reference sequence). The CDR3 spells CASSLMLAGEYHNEQFF.

The chain uses TRBV13 and TRBJ2-5; TCRdb indicates TRBD2, and absent DNA this call remains unverified. The CDR3 is made up of 17 amino acids. CDR1 is PRHDT and CDR2 is FYEKMQ in the germline V gene (reference sequence). The CDR3 reads CASIQRASGSGQETQYF. Combining the CDR3 with reference TRBV13 and TRBJ2-5 gives the whole variable domain AAGVIQSPRHLIKEKRETATLKCYPIPRHDTVYWYQQGPGQDPQFLISFYEKMQSDKGSIPDRFSAQQFSDYHSELNMSSLELGDSALYFCASIQRASGSGQETQYFGPGTRLLVL.

The genes are TRBV6-6 and TRBJ1-1; TCRdb selects TRBD1, and the lack of DNA leaves this call unchecked. The CDR3 spans 15 residues. CDR1 and CDR2 from the germline V gene are MNHNY and SVGAGI (reference sequence). The CDR3 region is CASSLPGQGVTEAFF.

The gene calls are TRBV24-1 and TRBJ1-2; TCRdb returns TRBD1, unconfirmable since there is no DNA. Germline-derived CDR1 and CDR2 are KGHDR and SFDVKD. This CDR3 has 14 amino acids. CDR3 protein: CATSDVQGDYGYTF.

The CDR3 is CASSFFGGPDAQYF. This chain uses TRBV12-3 or TRBV12-4 with TRBJ2-3. This CDR3 has 14 amino acids.

The chain recombines TRBV4-1 with TRBJ1-2. Germline CDR1 and CDR2: MGHRA and YSYEKL. The CDR3 runs to 15 residues. CDR3 sequence reads: CASSQESVSNYGYTF.

The J gene is TRBJ2-7, the V gene TRBV28; TCRdb lists TRBD1, though no DNA is available to test this call. Germline V gene sequence: CDR1 MDHEN, CDR2 SYDVKM. The CDR3 length is 16 residues. This CDR3 is CASSSLMTASSYEQYF.

This rearrangement joins TRBV5-5 to TRBJ2-7. The germline CDR1 and CDR2 sequences are SGHKS and YYEKEE (reference sequence). The CDR3 is 12 amino acids. The CDR3 loop is CASSLGLDEQYF. The full variable domain, in which reference TRBV5-5 and TRBJ2-7 provide the parts outside the CDR3, is DAGVTQSPTHLIKTRGQQVTLRCSPISGHKSVSWYQQVLGQGPQFIFQYYEKEERGRGNFPDRFSARQFPNYSSELNVNALLLGDSALYLCASSLGLDEQYFGPGTRLTVT.

The V call is TRBV21-1, the J call TRBJ1-5; TCRdb's D call, TRBD1, is unchecked because there is no DNA. TRBV21-1 is noted as a pseudogene. CDR3 length: 19 residues. CDR3 region: CASSKARVTVPISNQPQHF.

The V call is TRBV7-9, the J call TRBJ2-5. The CDR3 is 15 residues long. From germline, CDR1 is SEHNR and CDR2 FQNEAQ (reference sequence). CDR3 region: CASSLQILYQETQYF. Drawing the rest from reference TRBV7-9 and TRBJ2-5, the complete variable domain is DTGVSQNPRHKITKRGQNVTFRCDPISEHNRLYWYRQTLGQGPEFLTYFQNEAQLEKSRLLSDRFSAERPKGSFSTLEIQRTEQGDSAMYLCASSLQILYQETQYFGPGTRLLVL.

This chain uses TRBV10-3 with TRBJ2-1; TCRdb lists TRBD2, though no DNA is available to test this call. This CDR3 has 14 amino acids. Germline CDR1 is ENHRY and CDR2 is SYGVKD. CDR3 loop: CAISALGTSNEQFF.

V is TRBV29-1 and J is TRBJ2-2; with no DNA, the TCRdb D assignment of TRBD1 cannot be verified. Germline CDR1 and CDR2: SQVTM and ANQGSEA. This CDR3 region has 12 residues. CDR3: CSVEVRVRELFF.

The chain couples TRBV7-2 to TRBJ2-1; TCRdb's D call, TRBD2, is unchecked because there is no DNA. The CDR3 has 15 amino acids. Germline CDR1 and CDR2: SGHTA and FQGNSA. The CDR3 reads CASSLGLTSYNEQFF.

The chain couples TRBV5-6 to TRBJ2-3; TCRdb returns TRBD2, unconfirmable since there is no DNA. This CDR3 comprises 16 residues. Per germline, CDR1 SGHDT and CDR2 YYEEEE. The CDR3 sequence is CASSLMTSGSADTQYF.